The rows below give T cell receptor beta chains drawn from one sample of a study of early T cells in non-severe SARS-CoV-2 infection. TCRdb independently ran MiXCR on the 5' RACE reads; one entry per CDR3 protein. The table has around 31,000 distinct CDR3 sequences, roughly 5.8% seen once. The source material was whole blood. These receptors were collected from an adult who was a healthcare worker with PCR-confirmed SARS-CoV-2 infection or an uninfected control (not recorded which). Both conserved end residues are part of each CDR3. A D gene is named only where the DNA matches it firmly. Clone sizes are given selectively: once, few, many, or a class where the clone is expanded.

CASCEGPGAFYEQYF,TGTGCCAGCTGTGAAGGGCCAGGTGCGTTCTACGAGCAGTACTTC,TRBJ2-7,NA,TRBV28,NA
CASSLVGGGNYGYTF,TGTGCCAGCAGTTTGGTTGGAGGGGGAAACTATGGCTACACCTTC,TRBJ1-2,many,TRBV28,NA
CASSLAVTGGTRSYEQYF,TGTGCCAGCAGCTTAGCGGTGACAGGGGGCACCAGATCCTACGAGCAGTACTTC,TRBJ2-7,few,TRBV7-6,TRBD1
CASSLQGFDAEAFF,TGTGCCAGCAGTTTACAGGGGTTCGACGCTGAAGCTTTCTTT,TRBJ1-1,many,TRBV12-3/TRBV12-4,NA
CAISPSGSKSYNEQFF,TGTGCCATCAGCCCTAGCGGGAGTAAGTCCTACAATGAGCAGTTCTTC,TRBJ2-1,many,TRBV10-3,TRBD2
CASSEFGDEYGYTF,TGTGCCAGCAGTGAGTTCGGGGATGAATATGGCTACACCTTC,TRBJ1-2,few,TRBV2,NA
CASSSQGIGGYTF,TGTGCCAGCAGTTCACAGGGAATAGGTGGCTACACCTTC,TRBJ1-2,NA,TRBV27,NA
CATSDPPGDTQYF,TGTGCCACCAGTGACCCCCCCGGTGATACGCAGTATTTT,TRBJ2-3,NA,TRBV24-1,NA
CASTGTPTSGNTIYF,TGTGCCAGCACCGGGACACCCACCTCTGGAAACACCATATATTTT,TRBJ1-3,NA,TRBV7-9,NA
CSASVNEQFF,TGCAGTGCTAGTGTCAATGAGCAGTTCTTC,TRBJ2-1,many,TRBV20-1,NA
CASSPHPNGLAVNNEQFF,TGTGCCAGCAGTCCCCATCCAAACGGACTAGCGGTAAACAATGAGCAGTTCTTC,TRBJ2-1,NA,TRBV6-5,TRBD2
CAWEQGNYGYTF,TGTGCCTGGGAACAGGGGAATTACGGCTACACCTTC,TRBJ1-2,many,TRBV30,TRBD1
CSARDRFAEQFF,TGCAGTGCTAGAGATCGGTTCGCTGAGCAGTTCTTC,TRBJ2-1,NA,TRBV20-1,NA
CAQGDADTQYF,TGTGCGCAGGGAGATGCAGATACGCAGTATTTT,TRBJ2-3,NA,TRBV30,NA
CASSRQGAVGQYF,TGTGCCAGCTCAAGACAGGGGGCGGTCGGGCAGTACTTC,TRBJ2-7,many,TRBV18,TRBD1
CAISGPPNEQFF,TGTGCCATCAGTGGGCCTCCCAATGAGCAGTTCTTC,TRBJ2-1,many,TRBV10-3,NA
CASSLAGTEKLFF,TGTGCCAGCAGTTTGGCAGGAACTGAAAAACTGTTTTTT,TRBJ1-4,many,TRBV12-3/TRBV12-4,NA